The rows below give T cell receptor beta chains drawn from one sample of a study of control samples from healthy donors and cancer patients. The table came from immunoSEQ multiplex PCR; TCRdb's copy has only in-frame clones and leaves some out. The table includes 100,000 to 120,000 clones, roughly 88% detected once. Specimen: PBMCs. The receptors originated from an older woman with lung cancer. Each CDR3 is given with its conserved first and last residue. A D gene is named only where the DNA matches it firmly. Not all rows give a size; the values are once, few, many and, for expanded clones, a class.

D,J,length,size,V,DNA,CDR3
TRBD1,TRBJ2-3,18,-,TRBV29-1,TGCAGCGTTGAAGATCCCGGACAGGGTTTGTCCTTCTCAGATACGCAGTATTTT,CSVEDPGQGLSFSDTQYF
TRBD1,TRBJ2-1,15,-,TRBV7-3,TGTGCCAGCAGCGTCGGGACAGGGGACTACAATGAGCAGTTCTTC,CASSVGTGDYNEQFF
-,TRBJ1-5,13,-,TRBV12-3/TRBV12-4,TGTGCCAGCAGTTTCAGCAGGGGCGAACCCCAGCATTTT,CASSFSRGEPQHF
TRBD1,TRBJ2-6,16,-,TRBV30,TGTGCCTGGGCCCCGGGACAGGACTCTGGGGCCAACGTCCTGACTTTC,CAWAPGQDSGANVLTF
-,TRBJ2-7,18,once,TRBV10-1,TGCGCCAGCTGTGAGTCTACACGACTCGGTCTTCACGGGTACGAGCAGTACTTC,CASCESTRLGLHGYEQYF
-,TRBJ1-4,15,few,TRBV3-1/TRBV3-2,TGTGCCAGCAGCCAAGGCCGAGAAACTAATGAAAAACTGTTTTTT,CASSQGRETNEKLFF
TRBD1,TRBJ1-2,12,-,TRBV29-1,TGCAGCGTTGAGGGACAGGGCCGTGGCTACACCTTC,CSVEGQGRGYTF
-,TRBJ1-1,13,-,TRBV6-5,TGTGCCAGCAGGACGCTCCAGGGGACTGAAGCTTTCTTT,CASRTLQGTEAFF
TRBD1,TRBJ1-1,12,-,TRBV29-1,TGCAGCGTTGTTCGGGCAGGGGGCCTTGCTTTCTTT,CSVVRAGGLAFF
-,TRBJ2-7,13,few,TRBV5-4,TGTGCCAGCAGCTTAACCACCTCCCACGAGCAGTACTTC,CASSLTTSHEQYF
TRBD1,TRBJ1-1,13,few,TRBV6-5,TGTGCCAGCAGTCGGACAGGGTGGACTGAAGCTTTCTTT,CASSRTGWTEAFF
-,TRBJ1-2,14,-,TRBV7-9,TGTGCCAGCAGCGGACAGCCGACGGATTATGGCTACACCTTC,CASSGQPTDYGYTF
-,TRBJ2-7,13,-,TRBV3-1/TRBV3-2,TGTGCCAGCAGCCAAGATCGAGCGGACGAGCAGTACTTC,CASSQDRADEQYF
-,TRBJ2-7,15,-,TRBV6-5,TGTGCCAGCAGCCCAGTTCCAGGAGGGGCGCTTGAGCAGTACTTC,CASSPVPGGALEQYF
TRBD1,TRBJ2-7,14,-,TRBV18,TGTGCCAGCTCAAGTCGGACAGGATCCTACGAGCAGTACTTC,CASSSRTGSYEQYF
-,TRBJ1-6,15,-,TRBV2,TGTGCCAGCACAGGCCGGGACACCCATAATTCACCCCTCCACTTT,CASTGRDTHNSPLHF
-,TRBJ1-6,13,-,TRBV6-5,TGTGCCAGCAGGAGGGACTGGAATTCACCCCTCCACTTT,CASRRDWNSPLHF
-,TRBJ1-6,14,few,TRBV19,TGTGCCAGTAGTGGGGGGACGGGAGCTCGTTCCCTCCACTTT,CASSGGTGARSLHF
-,TRBJ2-6,15,-,TRBV5-1,TGCGCCAGCAGCTTGTCACGCTCTGGGGCCAACGTCCTGACTTTC,CASSLSRSGANVLTF
-,TRBJ1-1,15,-,TRBV2,TGTGCCAGCTTTCTGGCGGGGGGCCTAGGGGCTGAAGCTTTCTTT,CASFLAGGLGAEAFF
-,TRBJ2-1,14,few,TRBV12-5,TGTGCTAGTGGTTCCGGCGGCACTAGCAATGAGCAGTTCTTC,CASGSGGTSNEQFF
TRBD1,TRBJ2-3,15,few,TRBV12-5,TGTGCTAGTGGACTAGACAGGGGTAGTCCAGATACGCAGTATTTT,CASGLDRGSPDTQYF
-,TRBJ2-3,16,-,TRBV15,TGTGCCACCAGCAGAGATCAAGGTTCGAGCACAGATACGCAGTATTTT,CATSRDQGSSTDTQYF
TRBD1,TRBJ1-1,15,-,TRBV18,TGTGCCAGCTCACCGCGACAGGGGCGGAACACTGAAGCTTTCTTT,CASSPRQGRNTEAFF
-,TRBJ2-7,12,-,TRBV29-1,TGCAGCCATAATGGAGGGGGCGACGAGCAGTACTTC,CSHNGGGDEQYF
-,TRBJ2-7,14,-,TRBV7-2,TGTGCCAGCAGCTTAGAATACAGCTCCTACGAGCAGTACTTC,CASSLEYSSYEQYF
-,TRBJ2-7,14,-,TRBV15,TGTGCCACCAGCAGAGATAGGCTTTCGGACGAGCAGTACTTC,CATSRDRLSDEQYF
-,TRBJ2-1,16,-,TRBV5-4,TGTGCCAGCAGCTTGCGAGTAGGGGAAGGTTGGAATGAGCAGTTCTTC,CASSLRVGEGWNEQFF
-,TRBJ1-2,16,-,TRBV14,TGTGCCAGCAGCCAAATGGGCGGGGGACCTCCCTATGGCTACACCTTC,CASSQMGGGPPYGYTF